This TCR beta chain was captured in a study of somatic mutations in cytotoxic T cells in rheumatoid arthritis. Overall study findings and caveats: Significant differences in CD8+ T-cell clonality were not found between rheumatoid arthritis patients and healthy controls (age-matched). Patients with a largest CD8+ clone exceeding 20% of CD8+ cells numbered 8 of 65.

Turning to this clone: No antigen is known for it.

Original methodology: Among patient CD8+ clones larger than 1%, matches to published virus-specific TCRB sequences were rare. Profiling relied on immunoSEQ multiplex PCR, and the TCRdb table lists in-frame clones only, not all of them. D and trimming come from the DNA, and the V and J calls and clone size come from that table. The data hold 15,000 to 20,000 clones, with almost 85% observed a single time. Material for sequencing was CD8+ T cells sorted from blood. This TCR came from an adult with rheumatoid arthritis.

The CDR3 DNA sequence: TGTGCCAGCAGCTTAGACGGGAGGCCCTCCTACGAGCAGTACTTC. It is translated as CASSLDGRPSYEQYF. The rearrangement joins TRBV13 to TRBJ2-7; 7 nucleotides align to TRBD2. The length of the CDR3 is 15 residues. Germline V gives CDR1 PRHDT, CDR2 FYEKMQ (reference sequence). J was trimmed by 0 bases and V by 1 base; bases with no gene match: 3.